The 12 T cell receptor beta chains below were found in one sample sequenced in a study of OX40 agonist ivuxolimab in advanced cancers. The data were produced by immunoSEQ multiplex PCR, yet TCRdb's version contains in-frame clones alone and is incomplete. The repertoire consists of 79,000 or so clones, with more than 80% occurring once and the leading ten covering under 2%. Sequenced here: CD4+ or CD8+ T cells sorted from blood, sampled in a trial of the OX40 agonist ivuxolimab. The source of these receptors is an adult with an advanced solid tumor such as melanoma, head and neck, liver or kidney cancer.

CDR3 sequence (DNA): TGTGCCAGCAGCTTGGGGGGGCTCGCAGATACGCAGTATTTT. It encodes CASSLGGLADTQYF. V usage is TRBV5-4 and J usage is TRBJ2-3, with a weak D call TRBD1 (6 bases). Germline CDR1 is SGHNT and CDR2 is YYREEE (reference sequence). V dropped 0 bases and J dropped 4 bases, with 9 bases sitting between them. CDR3 length equals 14 residues.

The V and J genes are TRBV5-1 and TRBJ2-2, with D possibly TRBD2 on 6 matching bases. Germline CDR1 and CDR2: SGHRS and YFSETQ. Trimming stripped 0 bases from V and 1 base from J, with 7 bases between. The CDR3 contains 15 residues. CDR3 loop: CASSLGSGNTGELFF. The CDR3, as DNA: TGCGCCAGCAGCTTGGGTAGCGGGAACACCGGGGAGCTGTTTTTT.

The chain uses TRBV7-9 and TRBJ2-6; possibly TRBD1 or TRBD2 for D (5 bases each). V gave up 8 bases and J gave up 0 bases, with 17 bases separating them. Germline assignment: CDR1 SEHNR and CDR2 FQNEAQ (reference sequence). This CDR3 contains 17 residues. The CDR3 DNA is TGTGCCAGCGAATTGGGACCCCTCCTCTCTGGGGCCAACGTCCTGACTTTC. Its protein is CASELGPLLSGANVLTF.

To note about this clone: At the DNA level, this CDR3 is encoded by other sequences in the same sample as well. Here the CDR3 reads CASSFPMNTEAFF. The CDR3 DNA follows: TGTGCCAGCAGCTTTCCCATGAACACTGAAGCTTTCTTT. V is TRBV28 and J is TRBJ1-1; D is unclear. Trimming removed 6 bases at V and 0 bases at J, with 8 bases between. CDR3 length: 13 amino acids. Germline V CDR1 and CDR2: MDHEN, SYDVKM.

The V and J genes are TRBV10-3 and TRBJ2-7; 10 bases line up with TRBD1. There are 15 residues in the CDR3. The V gene end was trimmed by 8 bases and the J gene end by 6 bases; junction bases not matched to a gene: 13. Germline assignment: CDR1 ENHRY and CDR2 SYGVKD. The CDR3, as DNA: TGTGCCATCCGAGCCACCGGGACAGGGGTAAGCGAGCAGTACTTC. It specifies CAIRATGTGVSEQYF.

The chain employs TRBV7-2 and TRBJ1-5; D is unresolved. Germline CDR1 is SGHTA and CDR2 is FQGNSA. Trimming cost V 1 base and J 6 bases, with 16 bases left between them. This CDR3 contains 16 residues. CDR3 nucleotide sequence: TGTGCCAGCAGCTTAGATTCGGGGATTTGGACTCAGCCCCAGCATTTT. It codes for CASSLDSGIWTQPQHF. Complete variable domain (other parts from reference TRBV7-2 and TRBJ1-5): GAGVSQSPSNKVTEKGKDVELRCDPISGHTALYWYRQSLGQGLEFLIYFQGNSAPDKSGLPSDRFSAERTGGSVSTLTIQRTQQEDSAVYLCASSLDSGIWTQPQHFGDGTRLSIL.

This chain joins TRBV10-1 and TRBJ2-1; the D gene is possibly TRBD2 (5 bases). CDR1 and CDR2 from the germline V gene are WNHNN and SYGVQD (reference sequence). This CDR3 has 13 residues. Trimming stripped 6 bases from V and 5 bases from J, with 11 bases between. The CDR3 loop is CASSSGFDNEQFF. CDR3 sequence (DNA): TGCGCCAGCAGCTCGGGATTCGACAATGAGCAGTTCTTC.

The rearrangement uses TRBV10-3 and TRBJ2-7; 7 bases agree with TRBD1. V shed 2 bases, J shed 11 bases, and the junction held 9 bases outside the gene matches. The CDR3 covers 13 residues. Per germline, CDR1 ENHRY and CDR2 SYGVKD. CDR3 coding DNA: TGTGCCATCAGTGAGACAGGGGACAAGGTGGAGTACTTC. It translates to CAISETGDKVEYF.

The V call is TRBV25-1, the J call TRBJ2-5; D is uncertain. This CDR3 has 13 amino acids. The V and J ends lost 2 bases and 5 bases respectively, with 9 bases between them. Germline assignment: CDR1 MGHDK and CDR2 SYGVNS. CDR3 in amino acids: CASSEGPPETQYF. In DNA, the CDR3 is TGTGCCAGCAGTGAAGGCCCACCGGAGACCCAGTACTTC.

This rearrangement joins TRBV11-2 to TRBJ1-1; 7 positions agree with TRBD1. The CDR3 runs to 16 residues. Germline V gives CDR1 SGHAT, CDR2 FQNNGV. Trimming removed 5 bases from V and 1 base from J; junction bases left unmatched: 10. The CDR3 protein is CASSEGQWVKNTEAFF. Written as DNA, the CDR3 is TGTGCCAGCAGCGAGGGACAGTGGGTGAAGAACACTGAAGCTTTCTTT.

This chain links TRBV23-1 with TRBJ2-1; TRBD1 matches at 9 bases. TRBV23-1 is sorted into the ORF group, with uncertain function. CDR3 length: 14 residues. J gave up 10 bases and V 3 bases, and 7 bases lay outside the gene matches. The CDR3 bases are TGCGCCAGCAGTCACCGGGACAGGGAAAGGGAGCAGTTCTTC. It translates to CASSHRDREREQFF.

The chain is built from TRBV18 and TRBJ2-1, with D perhaps TRBD2 (5 bases). V was shortened by 3 bases and J by 0 bases, with 9 bases between the two germline ends. The germline CDR1 and CDR2 sequences are KGHSH and LQKENI. This CDR3 is built from 15 residues. The DNA of the CDR3 is TGTGCCAGCTCACCTGAGCGGAGCTCCTACAATGAGCAGTTCTTC. Translated, it gives CASSPERSSYNEQFF.